These T cell receptor beta chains were read from a single sample in a study of shared clonotypes between healthy human individuals. TCRdb's table, derived via immunoSEQ multiplex PCR, lists solely in-frame clones and lacks some. The sample has about half a million clones; about 85% are singletons. Input material: PBMCs. Every receptor here comes from a woman aged 40 to 49 in good health. Some clones in this sample may be carry-over from other donors' samples. Each CDR3 is given with its conserved first and last residue. D genes are given only for firm matches. Clone size is shown for a subset of rows, as once, few, many or a class of expanded clone.

CDR3 DNA	CDR3 protein	D gene	V gene	J gene	clone size
TGTGCCAGCAGCTTGTTTTCGGGACGGATAAACATTCAGTACTTC	CASSLFSGRINIQYF	-	TRBV7-9	TRBJ2-4	-
TGTGCCAGCAGCCTACACAGGGAAACTAATGAAAAACTGTTTTTT	CASSLHRETNEKLFF	-	TRBV2	TRBJ1-4	-
TGTGCCAGCAGCCCCGCCGGGGACGGATGGGGAGATGGCTACACCTTC	CASSPAGDGWGDGYTF	-	TRBV7-9	TRBJ1-2	-
TGTGCCAGCCGGGACCTAAAGAGTGGCTACACCTTC	CASRDLKSGYTF	-	TRBV27	TRBJ1-2	-
TGTGCCAGCTCATCGGGACAGCTGAACACTGAAGCTTTCTTT	CASSSGQLNTEAFF	TRBD1	TRBV18	TRBJ1-1	-
TGTGCCAGCAGCCCTCGTCCCGGGACTAGGCCCTACGAGCAGTACTTC	CASSPRPGTRPYEQYF	TRBD2	TRBV9	TRBJ2-7	-
TGCACCAGCAGTCTAGGGACAGCTCGAGGCTACACCTTC	CTSSLGTARGYTF	-	TRBV1	TRBJ1-2	-
TGTGCCAGCAGTGCACACCAGAACACTGAAGCTTTCTTT	CASSAHQNTEAFF	-	TRBV6-1	TRBJ1-1	-
TGCGCCAGCAGCGCTGGGAGATTCCAAGAGACCCAGTACTTC	CASSAGRFQETQYF	-	TRBV5-1	TRBJ2-5	-
TGTGCCAGCTCACCGATAGTAGCGCCAACCTACGAGCAGTACTTC	CASSPIVAPTYEQYF	-	TRBV18	TRBJ2-7	-
TGTGCCAGCAGCCAAGATAGGGGGAACACCATATATTTT	CASSQDRGNTIYF	-	TRBV14	TRBJ1-3	-
TGTGCCAGCAGTTCACATCAGCGTGCTGAAGCTTTCTTT	CASSSHQRAEAFF	-	TRBV27	TRBJ1-1	-
TGTGCCAGCAGCCAAGATCAAGCGGGAGAGGGCTATGAGCAGTTCTTC	CASSQDQAGEGYEQFF	TRBD2	TRBV4-2	TRBJ2-1	-
TGTGCCAGCAGCTTGGTCACCTCCCGGGGGTACGAGCAGTACTTC	CASSLVTSRGYEQYF	-	TRBV5-4	TRBJ2-7	-
TGTGCCAGCGGTCATACGCAGTATTTT	CASGHTQYF	-	TRBV2	TRBJ2-3	-
TGCGCCAGCAGCTTGGTGCCCGGGACAGGGGAATCTGCCGAGCAGTACTTC	CASSLVPGTGESAEQYF	TRBD1	TRBV5-1	TRBJ2-7	-
TGCGCCAGCAGCCATGACAGGGAGTATGGCTACACCTTC	CASSHDREYGYTF	TRBD1	TRBV5-1	TRBJ1-2	few
TGTGCCAGCAGCCCCCGGACAGGAACTAATGAAAAACTGTTTTTT	CASSPRTGTNEKLFF	TRBD1	TRBV5-4	TRBJ1-4	-
TGTGCCTGGAGCGGCTTGGGACAGGGTTCCTATGGCTACACCTTC	CAWSGLGQGSYGYTF	TRBD1	TRBV30	TRBJ1-2	many
TGTGCCAGTGCACCGAGAGCGGCACCTTACGAGCAGTACTTC	CASAPRAAPYEQYF	-	TRBV19	TRBJ2-7	-
TGTGCCAGCAGCCAAGCGACGGGGCCGGGGAATCAGCCCCAGCATTTT	CASSQATGPGNQPQHF	-	TRBV4-2	TRBJ1-5	-
TGTGCCAGCAGTGTTGGCGGGACCTACCAAGAGACCCAGTACTTC	CASSVGGTYQETQYF	-	TRBV6-1	TRBJ2-5	-
TGCGCCAGCAGCCCCCAAGCTGTGAACACTGAAGCTTTCTTT	CASSPQAVNTEAFF	-	TRBV5-1	TRBJ1-1	-
TGCGCCAGCAGCCACTCCGGGACGAGGGCCGGGGAGCTGTTTTTT	CASSHSGTRAGELFF	-	TRBV4-3	TRBJ2-2	-
TGCGCCAGCAGCCAAGATAAGGGAAGCATCAACACCATATATTTT	CASSQDKGSINTIYF	-	TRBV4-1	TRBJ1-3	-
TGTGCCAGCAGCTTAGGTCTAGCGGGAAATGAGCAGTTCTTC	CASSLGLAGNEQFF	TRBD2	TRBV11-3	TRBJ2-1	-
TGTGCCAGCAGCGTAGAAGGCGGATATATAACGCAGTATTTT	CASSVEGGYITQYF	-	TRBV9	TRBJ2-3	-
TGTGCCAGCAGTTTGTTTAGCGGGAGGGTCGTCTACGAGCAGTACTTC	CASSLFSGRVVYEQYF	TRBD2	TRBV28	TRBJ2-7	-
TGCGCCAGCAGCTTGGGAAGCCCAAATGAAAAACTGTTTTTT	CASSLGSPNEKLFF	-	TRBV5-1	TRBJ1-4	-
TGCACCAGCAGCCGCGAGGAGAGGGGGAGGGGGAATGAGCAGTTCTTC	CTSSREERGRGNEQFF	-	TRBV1	TRBJ2-1	-
TGTGCCAGCACATACCGGACTAGCGGGAGTCGGGGTGAGCAGTTCTTC	CASTYRTSGSRGEQFF	TRBD2	TRBV6-6	TRBJ2-1	-